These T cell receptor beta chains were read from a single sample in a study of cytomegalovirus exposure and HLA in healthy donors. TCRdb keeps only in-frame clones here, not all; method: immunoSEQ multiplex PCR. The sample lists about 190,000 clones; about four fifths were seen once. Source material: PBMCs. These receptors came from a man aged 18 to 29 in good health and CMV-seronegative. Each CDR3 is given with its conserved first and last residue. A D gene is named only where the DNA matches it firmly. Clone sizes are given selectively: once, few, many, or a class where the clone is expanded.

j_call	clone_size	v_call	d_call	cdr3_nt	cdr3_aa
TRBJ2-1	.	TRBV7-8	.	TGTGCCAGCAGCCTCGACAGAGGCTCCTACAATGAGCAGTTCTTC	CASSLDRGSYNEQFF
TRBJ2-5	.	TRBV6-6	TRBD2	TGTGCCAGCAGCCGGACTAGCGGGAGGGAGACCCAGTACTTC	CASSRTSGRETQYF
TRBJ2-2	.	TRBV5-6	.	TGTGCCAGCAGCTCCGGGACTAACACCGGGGAGCTGTTTTTT	CASSSGTNTGELFF
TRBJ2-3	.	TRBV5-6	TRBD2	TGTGCCAGCAGTCCTAGCGGGGGGGCCGGCACAGATACGCAGTATTTT	CASSPSGGAGTDTQYF
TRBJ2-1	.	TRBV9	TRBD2	TGTGCCAGCAGCAATATAGCGGGAGCTCCCACTGAGCAGTTCTTC	CASSNIAGAPTEQFF
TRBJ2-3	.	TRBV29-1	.	TGCAGCGTTGAACGGGGATCCCTCGGCACAGATACGCAGTATTTT	CSVERGSLGTDTQYF
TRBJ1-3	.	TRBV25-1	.	TGTGCCAGCAGTGAGATCACCGGGACTTTAAACACCATATATTTT	CASSEITGTLNTIYF
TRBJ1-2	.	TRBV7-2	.	TGTGCCAGCAGCGCCTACAGGGACTATGGCTACACCTTC	CASSAYRDYGYTF
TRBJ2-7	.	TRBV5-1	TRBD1	TGCGCCAGCAGCGAACAGGGGACCTACGAGCAGTACTTC	CASSEQGTYEQYF
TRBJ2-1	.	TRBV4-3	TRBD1	TGCGCCAGCAGCCAAAAGACAGGGTCGCCGAGGGACTCCTACAATGAGCAGTTCTTC	CASSQKTGSPRDSYNEQFF
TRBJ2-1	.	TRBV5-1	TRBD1	TGCGCCAGCAGCGGGGACAGGGGGCCCTACAATGAGCAGTTCTTC	CASSGDRGPYNEQFF
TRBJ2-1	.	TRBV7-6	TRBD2	TGTGCCAGCAGCTCCGGGACTATGGGGCTTAATGAGCAGTTCTTC	CASSSGTMGLNEQFF
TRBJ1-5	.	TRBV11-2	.	TGTGCCAGCAGCTTAGCGAGGGATAATCAGCCCCAGCATTTT	CASSLARDNQPQHF
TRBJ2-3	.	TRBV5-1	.	TGCGCCAGCAGCTTCGGGGGTCGGGGTAGCACAGATACGCAGTATTTT	CASSFGGRGSTDTQYF
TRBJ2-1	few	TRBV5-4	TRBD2	TGTGCCAGCAGCGAGACTAGCCTCCATGAGCAGTTCTTC	CASSETSLHEQFF
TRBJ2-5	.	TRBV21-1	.	TGTGCCAGCAGCAACCGGGACAGCCAAGAGACCCAGTACTTC	CASSNRDSQETQYF
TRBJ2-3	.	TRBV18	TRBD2	TGTGCCAGCTTGCAACCCGGGACTAGGTTCACAGATACGCAGTATTTT	CASLQPGTRFTDTQYF
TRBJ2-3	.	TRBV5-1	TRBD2	TGCGCCTCTAAGACTAGCGGGGGGACGATGCCCGCAGATACGCAGTATTTT	CASKTSGGTMPADTQYF
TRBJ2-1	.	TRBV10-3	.	TGTGCCATCAGTGGCGAGGGAACCTACAATGAGCAGTTCTTC	CAISGEGTYNEQFF
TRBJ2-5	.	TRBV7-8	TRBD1	TGTGCCAGCAGCTTAGACAGGGGAGAGACCCAGTACTTC	CASSLDRGETQYF
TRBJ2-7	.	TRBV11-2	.	TGTGCCAGCAGCCTAACCCTCGGGAGTTTCGACGAGCAGTACTTC	CASSLTLGSFDEQYF
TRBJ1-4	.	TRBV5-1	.	TGCGCCAGCAGGACCGGGACTGCGGTTCTTGAAAAACTGTTTTTT	CASRTGTAVLEKLFF
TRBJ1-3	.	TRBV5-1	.	TGCGCCAGCAGCACGGACGGAGGAAACACTGGAAACACCATATATTTT	CASSTDGGNTGNTIYF
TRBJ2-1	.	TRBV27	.	TGTGCCAGCAGTTGGAGTGATGAGCAGTTCTTC	CASSWSDEQFF
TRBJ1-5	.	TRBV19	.	TGTGCCAGTAGTCTGGACAGTGGCAATCAGCCCCAGCATTTT	CASSLDSGNQPQHF
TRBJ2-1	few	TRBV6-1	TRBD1	TGTGCCAGCACTTCGGGACAGGCGAACAATGAGCAGTTCTTC	CASTSGQANNEQFF
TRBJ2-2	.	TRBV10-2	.	TGCGCCAGCAGATTCTTAGCGTCAGGGGAGCTGTTTTTT	CASRFLASGELFF
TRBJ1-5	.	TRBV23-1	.	TGCGCCAGCAGTCAATTGGAATCCGGGGGGGCCAATCAGCCCCAGCATTTT	CASSQLESGGANQPQHF
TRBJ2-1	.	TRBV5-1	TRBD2	TGCGCCAGCAGCTTCGTAGCGGGGGACAATGAGCAGTTCTTC	CASSFVAGDNEQFF
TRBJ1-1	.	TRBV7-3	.	TGTGCCAGCAGGACTCAGGGAATTCGCACTGAAGCTTTCTTT	CASRTQGIRTEAFF
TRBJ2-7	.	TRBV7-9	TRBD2	TGTTCCAGCAGCTGGGGGGGAGGCCTACACTTC	CSSSWGGGLHF
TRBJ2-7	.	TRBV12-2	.	TGTGCAAGTCGCCCGCCGGGACAGGGGATGGCCTACGAGCAGTACTTC	CASRPPGQGMAYEQYF
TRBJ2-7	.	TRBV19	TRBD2	TGTGCCAGTAGTATAGGGGGAGGGTCTTACGAGCAGTACTTC	CASSIGGGSYEQYF
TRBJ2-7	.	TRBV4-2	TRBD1	TGTGCCAGCAGCCAAGATACCGGGACAGGGGGCTACGAGCAGTACTTC	CASSQDTGTGGYEQYF
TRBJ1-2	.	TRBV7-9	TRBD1	TGTGCCAGCAGCGGACAGGGACAGCCTACTGGCTACACCTTC	CASSGQGQPTGYTF
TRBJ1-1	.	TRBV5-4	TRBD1	TGTGCCAGCAGCCGACAGGGCGGCACAAACACTGAAGCTTTCTTT	CASSRQGGTNTEAFF
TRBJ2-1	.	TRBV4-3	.	TGCGCCAGCAGCCAAGATGGGCGAGCGGGCTACAATGAGCAGTTCTTC	CASSQDGRAGYNEQFF